What follows are 11 T cell receptor beta chains derived from one specimen sequenced in a study of cytomegalovirus exposure and HLA in healthy donors. Clones were sequenced by immunoSEQ multiplex PCR, and TCRdb holds only the in-frame ones, with some missing. The sample consists of 220,000 or so clones, less than 85% of them appearing once. Sample: PBMCs. These receptors were taken from a woman between 18 and 30 years old in good health and CMV-seronegative.

CDR3 sequence reads: CASSLEGALTEAFF. As DNA, the CDR3 is TGTGCCAGCAGCTTGGAAGGGGCCCTGACTGAAGCTTTCTTT. This chain uses TRBV5-4 with TRBJ1-1; perhaps TRBD1 as D (5 bases). In germline, CDR1 is SGHNT, CDR2 YYREEE (reference sequence). The CDR3 totals 14 residues. V was trimmed by 0 bases and J by 5 bases, leaving 11 bases between them. Complete variable domain (other parts from reference TRBV5-4 and TRBJ1-1): ETGVTQSPTHLIKTRGQQVTLRCSSQSGHNTVSWYQQALGQGPQFIFQYYREEENGRGNFPPRFSGLQFPNYSSELNVNALELDDSALYLCASSLEGALTEAFFGQGTRLTVV.

The chain has TRBV27 and TRBJ2-5; D may be TRBD2 (7 bases). The CDR3 sequence is 15 residues long. CDR1 MNHEY and CDR2 SMNVEV come from the germline V gene (reference sequence). Between the trimmed V and J ends, which lost 8 bases and 3 bases, there was a span of 19 bases. This CDR3 reads CASRSLGGAKETQYF. DNA of the CDR3: TGTGCCAGCCGTTCCCTGGGGGGGGCTAAAGAGACCCAGTACTTC.

This clone turned up a few times. V and J are TRBV5-1 and TRBJ1-2; D not resolved. Trimming took 0 bases from V and 4 from J, leaving 7 bases between them. This CDR3 contains 13 residues. The germline V gene has CDR1 SGHRS and CDR2 YFSETQ. As DNA, the CDR3 is TGCGCCAGCAGCTTGGAAGAGGGCTATGGCTACACCTTC. Its protein product is CASSLEEGYGYTF.

The rearrangement joins TRBV9 to TRBJ1-5; possible D gene TRBD1, 6 bases. V was clipped by 3 bases and J by 4 bases, with 11 bases between them. CDR3 length equals 14 residues. Germline loops: CDR1 SGDLS, CDR2 YYNGEE. The CDR3 sequence: CASSAGAGNQPQHF. CDR3 nucleotides: TGTGCCAGCAGCGCGGGGGCTGGGAATCAGCCCCAGCATTTT.

This chain uses TRBV6-6 with TRBJ2-1; D is undetermined. Per germline, CDR1 MNHNY and CDR2 SVGAGI (reference sequence). This CDR3 has 13 amino acids. Trimming left V 5 bases short and J 8 bases short, with 13 bases between. This chain's CDR3 is CASSPLPLDEQFF. DNA for the CDR3: TGTGCCAGCAGTCCACTACCCCTCGATGAGCAGTTCTTC.

The chain links TRBV6-1 to TRBJ1-1; D ambiguous. Trimming pared 0 bases from V and 11 bases from J, leaving 7 bases between. CDR1 and CDR2 (germline): MNHNS, SASEGT. The CDR3 loop spans 11 amino acids. CDR3 sequence: CASSEARPAFF. The CDR3 nucleotides read TGTGCCAGCAGTGAAGCCAGACCCGCTTTCTTT.

For the CDR3, the DNA is TGTGCCAGCAGTGAAGGACAGGGGGCCTACAATGAGCAGTTCTTC. Its protein is CASSEGQGAYNEQFF. This chain links TRBV2 with TRBJ2-1; TRBD1 matches at 9 bases. Germline V gives CDR1 SNHLY, CDR2 FYNNEI. V lost 1 base, J lost 2 bases, and 0 bases stayed unmatched. CDR3 size: 15 residues.

The chain recombines TRBV7-6 with TRBJ1-6, with D possibly being TRBD1 (5 bases). V was clipped by 5 bases and J by 1 base, with 9 bases between them. Germline assignment: CDR1 SGHVS and CDR2 FNYEAQ. This CDR3 spans 15 amino acids. The CDR3 DNA reads as TGTGCCAGCAGCCTGCAGGGTTCCTATAATTCACCCCTCCACTTT. Protein: CASSLQGSYNSPLHF.

The chain uses TRBV7-9 and TRBJ2-3; no reliable D call. Per the germline V gene, CDR1 is SEHNR and CDR2 is FQNEAQ (reference sequence). The CDR3 runs to 13 residues. The V gene lost 7 bases and the J gene lost 6 bases, with 14 bases spanning the gap. In nucleotides, the CDR3 is TGTGCCAGCATCTTTGTGGGCCGGGATACGCAGTATTTT. Translation gives CASIFVGRDTQYF.

This chain links TRBV7-9 with TRBJ2-5, with D possibly being TRBD2 (6 bases). Germline assignment: CDR1 SEHNR and CDR2 FQNEAQ (reference sequence). V lost 5 bases and J lost 1, with 11 bases in between. The CDR3 has 14 amino acids. The CDR3 nucleotides are TGTGCCAGCAGCCCCGTGGGGGGCCAAGAGACCCAGTACTTC. Amino acid sequence: CASSPVGGQETQYF.

The CDR3 DNA follows: TGTGCCAGCAGTTTTCTCAGAGGCCAGCCCCAGCATTTT. Encoded protein: CASSFLRGQPQHF. This chain connects TRBV6-5 to TRBJ1-5; D uncertain. The V end lost 4 bases, the J end lost 7 bases, and 11 bases lay between the germline ends. CDR1 and CDR2 (germline): MNHEY, SVGAGI. This CDR3 has 13 amino acids.